This TCR beta chain stems from a study of T cell responses to AZD1222 COVID-19 vaccine. General observations from the study: Without day 14 samples, only post-peak T cell repertoires were studied. It should be noted that donors were predominantly white British and more often female, and clonal diversity was possibly underestimated.

TCRdb's copy holds only in-frame clones and misses some; the assay was immunoSEQ multiplex PCR. The sample carries about 81,000 clones, about nine tenths recorded once. About this clone: Its antigen is currently unknown.

This TCR came from an adult who received the AZD1222 COVID-19 vaccine. Specimen: peripheral blood, collected 28 days after the second AZD1222 dose.

The CDR3 DNA is TGTGCCAGCAGCTCCCGACTAGCGGGGGCCTACGAGCAGTACTTC. The encoded protein is CASSSRLAGAYEQYF. This sequence joins TRBV7-9 and TRBJ2-7, with TRBD2 identical over 12 bases. Trimming at V came to 4 bases and at J to 2 bases, leaving 3 bases not matched to a gene. Germline V lookup: CDR1 SEHNR, CDR2 FQNEAQ (reference sequence). This CDR3 is 15 amino acids long.